One sample yielded the 20 T cell receptor beta chains listed below, sequenced in a study of human T cells and chemical hapten exposure. Time point defined: patch test 1, 2 weeks after DPC sensitization. Sample treatment: therapeutic diphenylcyclopropenone sensitization with weekly scalp DPC. A single record per CDR3 protein comes from TCRdb applying MiXCR to the RACE reads. The table shows some 190,000 distinct CDR3 sequences, with 20% to 25% occurring only once. The sample in question was whole blood, obtained in connection with sensitization to the hapten diphenylcyclopropenone (DPC). The receptors derive from a woman in her forties or fifties with alopecia areata. Some clones in this sample may be carry-over from other donors' samples.

The V call is TRBV6-5, the J call TRBJ1-1; TRBD1 agrees at 8 bases. The CDR3 has 15 amino acids. Germline assignment: CDR1 MNHEY and CDR2 SVGAGI. Trimming took 6 bases from V and 1 from J; bases not matched to a gene: 7. DNA of the CDR3: TGTGCCAGCAGGGACAGGGCGTCTAGGAACACTGAAGCTTTCTTT. Translated: CASRDRASRNTEAFF.

CDR3 loop: CSVGGTGTSYNEQFF. The CDR3 DNA follows: TGCAGCGTCGGCGGGACAGGGACCTCCTACAATGAGCAGTTCTTC. V and J are TRBV29-1 and TRBJ2-1, with 9 bases aligning to TRBD1. CDR1 and CDR2 (germline): SQVTM, ANQGSEA. The CDR3 spans 15 residues. The V and J ends lost 6 bases and 0 bases, in that order; junction bases with no gene match: 6.

This clonotype was seen only a few times. V gene TRBV23-1 combines with J gene TRBJ2-3, with unresolved D. TRBV23-1 is flagged as an ORF with uncertain function. The germline V and J ends were trimmed by 2 bases and 4 bases, with 1 base remaining between them. This CDR3 has 11 residues. Here the CDR3 reads CASSQPDTQYF. The CDR3 DNA follows: TGCGCCAGCAGTCAACCAGATACGCAGTATTTT.

The V and J genes are TRBV10-3 and TRBJ2-7; D remains unclear. The CDR3 runs 16 residues. Germline CDR1 ENHRY, CDR2 SYGVKD. The ends were cut back, 3 bases at V and 2 bases at J, with 17 bases in the middle. The CDR3 nucleotides are TGTGCCATCAGTGACCCGACGGAGCATGGAACCTACGAGCAGTACTTC. This codes for CAISDPTEHGTYEQYF.

This clonotype was seen only a few times. The V gene is TRBV9, the J gene TRBJ2-7, with TRBD2 identical over 14 bases. The V and J ends lost 0 bases and 1 base, in that order; junction bases with no gene match: 3. CDR3 length equals 17 residues. CDR1 and CDR2 from the germline V gene are SGDLS and YYNGEE. CDR3 region: CASSVGTSGRLSYEQYF. CDR3 coding DNA: TGTGCCAGCAGCGTAGGGACTAGCGGGAGGCTATCCTACGAGCAGTACTTC.

This clonotype was observed a handful of times. CDR3 in amino acids: CSAGDPTTGTDTQYF. For the CDR3, the DNA is TGCAGTGCTGGGGATCCCACCACCGGGACAGATACGCAGTATTTT. The chain is built from TRBV20-1 and TRBJ2-3; D is undetermined. Germline V gene data show CDR1 as DFQATT and CDR2 as SNEGSKA (reference sequence). V shed 5 bases and J shed 3 bases, with 18 bases lying between them. The CDR3 is made up of 15 amino acids.

This sequence joins TRBV20-1 and TRBJ2-1; D uncertain. The CDR3 sequence is 11 residues long. V lost 0 bases, J lost 10 bases, and 7 bases lay in between. CDR1 is DFQATT and CDR2 is SNEGSKA in the germline V gene (reference sequence). As DNA, the CDR3 is TGCAGTGCTAGAGATGTGCGGGAGCAGTTCTTC. Its protein is CSARDVREQFF.

This clonotype was picked up a small number of times. This chain links TRBV5-1 with TRBJ2-5; 7 nucleotides match TRBD1. The germline V gene has CDR1 SGHRS and CDR2 YFSETQ. Trimming removed 3 bases from V and 0 bases from J; junction bases left unmatched: 2. The CDR3 length is 14 residues. Here the CDR3 reads CASSSGQHQETQYF. As DNA, the CDR3 is TGCGCCAGCAGCTCGGGACAGCACCAAGAGACCCAGTACTTC.

The chain uses TRBV6-5 and TRBJ2-7; 9 bases align to TRBD2. This CDR3 comprises 14 residues. Per the germline V gene, CDR1 is MNHEY and CDR2 is SVGAGI. The V segment lost 8 bases and the J segment 5 bases; nucleotides outside the gene matches: 10. CDR3: CASGPSGINHEQYF. In DNA, the CDR3 is TGTGCCAGCGGTCCTAGCGGGATTAACCACGAGCAGTACTTC.

V gene TRBV7-9 combines with J gene TRBJ2-3; 12 bases line up with TRBD2. CDR3 length: 13 residues. From germline, CDR1 is SEHNR and CDR2 FQNEAQ (reference sequence). Trimming at V came to 11 bases and at J to 4 bases, leaving 4 bases not matched to a gene. The CDR3 here is CAATSGSSDTQYF. For the CDR3, the DNA is TGTGCCGCGACTAGCGGGAGTTCAGATACGCAGTATTTT.

The CDR3 is CSVTSGNTIYF. CDR3 DNA: TGCAGCGTCACTTCAGGAAACACCATATATTTT. This chain uses TRBV29-1 with TRBJ1-3, with D unresolved. In germline, CDR1 is SQVTM, CDR2 ANQGSEA. The CDR3 totals 11 residues. V lost 6 bases to trimming and J lost 4 bases, with 7 bases between them.

The V call is TRBV9, the J call TRBJ2-5; perhaps TRBD2 as D (5 bases). Germline V lookup: CDR1 SGDLS, CDR2 YYNGEE. With 0 bases removed from V and 2 bases from J, the gap between germline ends came to 14 bases. This CDR3 is built from 16 residues. CDR3 bases: TGTGCCAGCAGCGTAGGGGCGGGCAAAATACAAGAGACCCAGTACTTC. Protein: CASSVGAGKIQETQYF.

The rearrangement uses TRBV18 and TRBJ2-7; D gene unclear. Trimming cost V 3 bases and J 0 bases, with 12 bases left between them. This CDR3 is built from 15 residues. Germline V gene lookup returns CDR1 KGHSH and CDR2 LQKENI. The CDR3 loop is CASSPGWADSYEQYF. CDR3 sequence (DNA): TGTGCCAGCTCACCGGGGTGGGCGGACTCCTACGAGCAGTACTTC.

This clonotype was recorded at least ten times. This chain joins TRBV29-1 and TRBJ1-3; D is uncertain. Germline V gene data show CDR1 as SQVTM and CDR2 as ANQGSEA. V lost 7 bases and J lost 6, with 19 bases in between. The CDR3 extends over 14 amino acids. This chain's CDR3 is CSARREPNANTIYF. The CDR3 DNA follows: TGCAGCGCGAGGAGGGAGCCCAACGCAAACACCATATATTTT.

This clonotype was seen at least ten times. Here the CDR3 DNA reads TGTGCCAGCAGCCTATTCGGGGCTAACTACGAGCAGTACTTC. Its protein is CASSLFGANYEQYF. This chain connects TRBV7-6 to TRBJ2-7; D could derive from TRBD1 or TRBD2 (5 bases each). CDR1 SGHVS and CDR2 FNYEAQ come from the germline V gene. The CDR3 covers 14 residues. Trimming left V 5 bases short and J 3 bases short, with 14 bases between.

This clonotype was seen only a few times. J is TRBJ1-5 and V is TRBV2; tentatively, D is TRBD1 (6 bases). This CDR3 is 13 amino acids long. Between the trimmed V and J ends, which lost 7 bases and 7 bases, there was a span of 14 bases. Germline CDR1 reads SNHLY; CDR2 reads FYNNEI. Here the CDR3 reads CASTTGLGQPQHF. In DNA form, the CDR3 reads TGTGCCAGCACAACAGGGCTAGGGCAGCCCCAGCATTTT.

This clonotype was counted only a few times. The V gene is TRBV11-3, the J gene TRBJ2-7; 12 nucleotides align to TRBD2. Germline CDR1 reads SGHNT; CDR2 reads YENEEA. The V segment lost 5 bases and the J segment 5 bases; nucleotides outside the gene matches: 7. CDR3 length: 15 residues. Here the CDR3 reads CASSPRTSGIHEQYF. CDR3 in DNA: TGTGCCAGCAGCCCGCGGACTAGCGGGATACACGAGCAGTACTTC.

This clonotype was recorded a few times. This chain connects TRBV7-2 to TRBJ2-7; TRBD2 agrees at 7 bases. Trimming at V came to 1 base and at J to 7 bases, leaving 4 bases not matched to a gene. Germline CDR1 is SGHTA and CDR2 is FQGNSA. The CDR3 has 13 amino acids. The CDR3 bases are TGTGCCAGCAGCTTAGGAAGGGAGGGGGAGCAGTACTTC. Translating gives CASSLGREGEQYF.

J is TRBJ1-5 and V is TRBV12-3 or TRBV12-4, with D perhaps TRBD1 (5 bases). The J call may be in error: the DNA end matches TRBJ2-3 better. CDR3 length equals 14 residues. In DNA, the CDR3 is TGTGCCAGCAGTTTTTCAGGGTCCAATCAGCCCCAGTATTTT. This codes for CASSFSGSNQPQYF.

This clonotype has a handful of counts. The J gene is TRBJ2-1, the V gene TRBV29-1; TRBD2 matches 7 bases. In germline, CDR1 is SQVTM, CDR2 ANQGSEA. Losses at the gene ends were 5 bases for V and 2 bases for J; bases not matched to a gene: 9. The length of the CDR3 is 15 residues. DNA of the CDR3: TGCAGCGTTCAGAGACTAGCTGGGACCTACAATGAGCAGTTCTTC. This codes for CSVQRLAGTYNEQFF.